This T cell receptor (beta chain) was found in a study of T-cell reconstitution after alpha-beta-depleted transplantation in children. V lost 5 bases to trimming and J lost 0 bases, with 17 bases between them. The germline CDR1 and CDR2 sequences are DFQATT and SNEGSKA (reference sequence). This CDR3 region has 16 residues. Unique molecular identifiers were incorporated when the TCRbeta library was constructed. TCRdb recomputed calls from the PCR reads with MiXCR, one row per CDR3 protein. Here the sample spans 580,000 or so distinct CDR3 sequences, approximately 22% being singletons. This clonotype was seen a few times.

V and J are TRBV20-1 and TRBJ1-5, with D possibly being TRBD1 (5 bases). The specimen was PBMCs, mostly from graft donor cells, collected 360 days after TCRalphabeta/CD19-depleted stem cell transplant. The source of this sequence is a boy under three years old who had a stem cell transplant for acute myeloid leukemia, so the T cells may come from the graft donor. The CDR3 reads CSAATDHYYSNQPQHF. The CDR3 DNA sequence: TGCAGTGCTGCGACAGATCACTATTATAGCAATCAGCCCCAGCATTTT.